This T cell receptor (beta chain) was identified in a study of PD-L1 blockade in urothelial cancer. Across the whole study: Bladder-origin urothelial cancer in males described about 90% of the 29 patients.

TCRdb keeps only in-frame clones here, not all; method: immunoSEQ multiplex PCR. Seen here are 120,000 or so clones, 86% observed once, and the top ten hold 2% to 3%. This clone has a single count. Time point specified: peripheral blood 6 weeks after treatment start. This CDR3 contains 13 residues. Per germline, CDR1 MDHEN and CDR2 SYDVKM. Between the trimmed V and J ends, which lost 5 bases and 6 bases, there was a span of 13 bases. The chain uses TRBV28 and TRBJ1-2, with a weak D call TRBD1 (6 bases). The origin of this receptor is a man between 45 and 60 years old with urothelial cancer. The source was PBMCs, collected around atezolizumab (anti-PD-L1) treatment. For the CDR3, the DNA is TGTGCCAGCAGTCCGGACAGCGTGAATGGCTACACCTTC. Translation gives CASSPDSVNGYTF.